These T cell receptor beta chains were read from a single sample in a study of identical twins. TCRdb processed the 5' RACE reads anew with MiXCR; each CDR3 protein has one entry. The sample consists of about 240,000 distinct CDR3 sequences, 10% to 13% of them appearing once. Sequencing was done on a sample of memory T cells sorted from blood. The receptors originated from a middle-aged man in good health. The CDR3 runs from the conserved cysteine through the conserved F or W. A D gene is named only where the DNA matches it firmly. Clone size, where shown, is once, few, many, or a class for clones that have expanded.

>many|TRBV11-2|TRBD2|TRBJ2-5
CASSLAGLVLETQYF
TGTGCCAGCAGCTTAGCAGGACTAGTGTTGGAGACCCAGTACTTC
>few|TRBV6-5|TRBD2|TRBJ2-5
CASSYSSGGQETQYF
TGTGCCAGCAGTTACTCTAGCGGGGGACAAGAGACCCAGTACTTC
>few|TRBV12-3/TRBV12-4|TRBD1|TRBJ2-7
CASNRQGVRYEQYF
TGTGCCAGCAACCGACAGGGGGTACGTTACGAGCAGTACTTC
>few|TRBV12-3/TRBV12-4|-|TRBJ2-7
CASSYTANEQYF
TGTGCCAGCAGTTACACAGCTAACGAGCAGTACTTC
>-|TRBV7-2|-|TRBJ2-7
CASSLLVEQYF
TGTGCCAGCAGCTTATTGGTCGAGCAGTACTTC
>many|TRBV19|-|TRBJ1-3
CASSVSGTAGNTIYF
TGTGCCAGTAGTGTCTCCGGGACGGCTGGAAACACCATATATTTT
>few|TRBV20-1|-|TRBJ2-7
CSAPSRDRYSYEQYF
TGCAGTGCTCCCTCCCGGGATCGCTACTCCTACGAGCAGTACTTC
>few|TRBV29-1|TRBD1|TRBJ1-1
CSAVGQGRTEAFF
TGCAGCGCCGTCGGACAGGGGAGGACTGAAGCTTTCTTT
>few|TRBV7-2|-|TRBJ2-3
CASSPQGASTDTQYF
TGTGCCAGCAGCCCTCAAGGGGCTAGCACAGATACGCAGTATTTT
>many|TRBV5-5|-|TRBJ2-1
CASSLYRGPYNEQFF
TGTGCCAGCAGCTTGTACCGGGGACCTTACAATGAGCAGTTCTTC
>few|TRBV7-8|-|TRBJ1-2
CASTAPGDYGYTF
TGTGCCAGCACAGCCCCCGGGGACTATGGCTACACCTTC
>many|TRBV5-6|-|TRBJ2-4
CASSLELPLTKNIQYF
TGTGCCAGCAGCTTGGAGCTGCCCCTCACCAAAAACATTCAGTACTTC
>many|TRBV6-2/TRBV6-3|TRBD2|TRBJ2-1
CASSPPGLAGGRNEQFF
TGTGCCAGCAGCCCCCCGGGACTAGCGGGGGGAAGGAATGAGCAGTTCTTC
>many|TRBV21-1|-|TRBJ2-1
CASSTPGDLAGVHEQFF
TGTGCCAGCAGCACACCGGGGGACTTAGCGGGAGTGCATGAGCAGTTCTTC
>-|TRBV4-2|TRBD2|TRBJ2-5
CASSQNPGLADQETQYF
TGTGCCAGCAGCCAGAATCCGGGACTAGCGGACCAAGAGACCCAGTACTTC
>many|TRBV12-3/TRBV12-4|-|TRBJ1-1
CASRLSIAGNTEAFF
TGTGCCAGCAGATTGTCGATCGCGGGGAACACTGAAGCTTTCTTT
>many|TRBV29-1|-|TRBJ2-3
CSVGETESTDTQYF
TGCAGCGTTGGGGAGACAGAAAGCACAGATACGCAGTATTTT
>many|TRBV28|-|TRBJ2-5
CASSLVSPETQYF
TGTGCCAGCAGTCTGGTTAGTCCAGAGACCCAGTACTTC
>many|TRBV18|TRBD2|TRBJ2-2
CASSPPRDGLVANTGELFF
TGTGCCAGCTCACCTCCTAGGGATGGACTAGTCGCGAACACCGGGGAGCTGTTTTTT
>-|TRBV11-2|TRBD1|TRBJ2-1
CASSLGRGQEIYNEQFF
TGTGCCAGCAGCTTGGGGCGGGGACAGGAGATCTACAATGAGCAGTTCTTC
>many|TRBV7-2|TRBD1|TRBJ1-2
CASSLYGTGHNTF
TGTGCCAGCAGCTTATATGGGACAGGGCATAACACCTTC
>few|TRBV6-2/TRBV6-3|TRBD2|TRBJ2-1
CASSTGREGYNEQFF
TGTGCCAGCAGTACAGGTCGGGAGGGGTACAATGAGCAGTTCTTC
>many|TRBV27|-|TRBJ1-1
CASSLYAGRTEAFF
TGTGCCAGCAGTTTATACGCAGGGAGAACTGAAGCTTTCTTT
>many|TRBV19|TRBD2|TRBJ2-1
CASRTSGRANNEQFF
TGTGCCAGCCGGACTAGCGGGAGAGCCAACAATGAGCAGTTCTTC
>many|TRBV7-2|TRBD1|TRBJ2-7
CASSKQQGAIFEQYF
TGTGCCAGCAGCAAACAACAGGGGGCAATTTTCGAGCAGTACTTC
>-|TRBV4-2|TRBD1|TRBJ1-4
CASSPQGQGATNEKLFF
TGTGCCAGCAGCCCGCAAGGACAGGGGGCAACTAATGAAAAACTGTTTTTT
>-|TRBV10-3|-|TRBJ2-3
CAISDNRAGADTQYF
TGTGCCATCAGTGATAACAGGGCGGGCGCAGATACGCAGTATTTT
>many|TRBV25-1|-|TRBJ1-4
CASSAQGSGEKLFF
TGTGCCAGCAGTGCCCAGGGATCGGGGGAAAAACTGTTTTTT
>-|TRBV28|TRBD2|TRBJ2-5
CASSLKGSGGHQETQYF
TGTGCCAGCAGCCTAAAGGGAAGCGGGGGGCATCAAGAGACCCAGTACTTC
>-|TRBV15|TRBD1|TRBJ2-1
CATSRVGQGAYNEQFF
TGTGCCACCAGCAGAGTAGGGCAGGGGGCCTACAATGAGCAGTTCTTC
>many|TRBV7-2|-|TRBJ1-2
CASGATGNYGYTF
TGTGCCAGCGGAGCTACAGGCAACTATGGCTACACCTTC
>-|TRBV29-1|TRBD1|TRBJ1-1
CSVNRGRNTEAFF
TGCAGCGTTAACAGGGGGCGGAACACTGAAGCTTTCTTT
>-|TRBV5-1|TRBD1|TRBJ2-1
CASSPAENRGNEQFF
TGCGCCAGCAGCCCGGCTGAAAACAGGGGGAATGAGCAGTTCTTC
>-|TRBV15|-|TRBJ1-3
CATSRPLWQAGDSKGTIYF
TGTGCCACCAGCAGACCGCTTTGGCAGGCAGGGGATTCTAAAGGCACCATATATTTT
>few|TRBV6-5|TRBD1|TRBJ2-7
CASSYSAGGAPYEQYF
TGTGCCAGCAGTTACTCGGCAGGGGGTGCCCCCTACGAGCAGTACTTC
>-|TRBV4-2|TRBD1|TRBJ2-1
CASSQGDRDNEQFF
TGTGCCAGCAGCCAAGGGGACAGGGACAATGAGCAGTTCTTC